This T cell receptor (beta chain) emerged from a study of blood T cell repertoires in COVID-19 (TCRdb year 2020). A note on the overall study: Samples from collaborators originated in the United States, Italy and Spain and spanned both the acute and convalescent phases of COVID-19. The material from the prospective study consisted of cDNA or gDNA derived from T cells, B-cell-depleted T cells, or PBMCs. Deeply sampled blood TCRbeta repertoires from subjects exposed to, actively infected with, or recovered from COVID-19 were included in the dataset. The repertoires were released in a freely available public database intended as a resource for research on the immune response to SARS-CoV-2. Samples came from the ongoing ImmuneRACE study (first 160 participants) plus 1,254 subjects from 6 global collaborators. The sample metadata nearly always contained a de-identified subject ID, COVID-19 status, age in years and sex. Where available, HLA class I and class II types were taken from metadata supplied by the sample provider and were not determined by assay-based typing.

Findings and caveats that apply to the study as a whole: Clinical and demographic metadata were provided uncurated, with the amount varying by source and participant.

As for this clone: There is no known antigen for this receptor. Base quality data are lacking; no much larger clone is found one base away.

The immunoSEQ Assay, a bias-controlled multiplex PCR, was used to amplify TCRbeta CDR3 regions from genomic DNA. Per the source publication's procedure: The number of nucleated cells in each sample was estimated by amplification of reference gene primers within the assay. Sequence reads were collapsed and filtered to measure the absolute abundance of every unique TCRbeta CDR3 rearrangement. For each sample, productive Simpson clonality was calculated by taking the square root of Simpson's diversity index across productive rearrangements. TCRdb took over this immuneACCESS table, retaining in-frame rearrangements with V and J assigned. Such tables are incomplete; in checked studies, under half of the missing clones stem from an unresolved V gene, and the remainder is unexplained. V, J and clone size are taken as reported in that table, and D and trimming were inferred from the DNA itself. This sample has a few hundred thousand clones in its table, and about 90% of those were observed once. The ten largest clones add up to 3.7% of the sample.

Collaborating institutions collected whole blood in K2EDTA tubes following their own protocols. For TCRbeta analysis, collaborators shipped samples in one of three forms: frozen whole blood, isolated PBMCs, or DNA extracted from either of those sample types. CDR1 and CDR2 were assigned from the germline V gene as SGDLS and YYNGEE. For this chain, trimming is 4 bases at the V end and 6 bases at the J end, and the number of junction bases without a gene match is 16. The CDR3 starts with the cysteine, ends with the phenylalanine, and has 18 residues. Only the CDR3 portion is preserved as DNA: 54 bases, with reading frame beginning at the first base.

The specimen sequenced was peripheral blood. The clonotype originates from a woman aged 40 to 50 with acute or convalescent COVID-19. The chain joins TRBV9 to TRBJ2-3; TRBD2 lines up with 11 middle nucleotides. The CDR3 region reads CASSRGNTLAGGFDTQYF. The DNA sequence reads TGTGCCAGCAGCCGGGGCAATACTCTAGCGGGGGGTTTTGATACGCAGTATTTT.